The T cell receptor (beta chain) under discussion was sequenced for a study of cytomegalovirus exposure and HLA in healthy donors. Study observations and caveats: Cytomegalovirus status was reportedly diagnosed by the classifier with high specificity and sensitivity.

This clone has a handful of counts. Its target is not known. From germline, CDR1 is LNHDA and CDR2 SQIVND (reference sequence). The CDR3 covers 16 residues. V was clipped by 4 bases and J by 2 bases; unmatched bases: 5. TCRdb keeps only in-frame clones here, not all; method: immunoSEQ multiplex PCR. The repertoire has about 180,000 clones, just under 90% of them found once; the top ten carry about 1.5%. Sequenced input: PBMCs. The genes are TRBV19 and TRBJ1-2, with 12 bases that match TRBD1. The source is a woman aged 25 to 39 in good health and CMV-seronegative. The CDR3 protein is CASSTQGQGANYGYTF. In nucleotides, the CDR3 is TGTGCCAGTAGTACCCAGGGACAGGGGGCAAACTATGGCTACACCTTC.